This T cell receptor (beta chain) comes out of a study of metastatic and nonmetastatic thyroid tumors. Study-wide context: Comparative analysis of repertoires was undertaken across blood and tumor or nodule tissue obtained from malignant and benign thyroid patients. Study-wide results and caveats: As reported, TCR beta diversity in blood and tumor was significantly higher in malignant thyroid tumors than in benign nodules.

MiXCR was used by TCRdb to re-call the PCR reads. Among approximately 31,000 clones, about 18% were seen once, and the ten largest hold roughly a tenth. Before thyroid surgery, none of the patients had received any treatment. This CDR3 region has 15 residues. Germline V CDR1 and CDR2: MNHNS, SASEGT. V was shortened by 4 bases and J by 2 bases, with 15 bases between the two germline ends. This clone was counted ten times or more. Its antigen is currently unknown. The chain carries TRBV6-1 and TRBJ2-7; D remains ambiguous. The TCR sequence derives from a female donor with papillary thyroid cancer or a benign thyroid nodule (not recorded which). Some clones in this sample may be carry-over from other donors' samples. The sequenced material came from blood. For the CDR3, the DNA is TGTGCCAGCAGTGTGGGAAAGTACTCCACCTACGAGCAGTACTTC. Protein: CASSVGKYSTYEQYF.